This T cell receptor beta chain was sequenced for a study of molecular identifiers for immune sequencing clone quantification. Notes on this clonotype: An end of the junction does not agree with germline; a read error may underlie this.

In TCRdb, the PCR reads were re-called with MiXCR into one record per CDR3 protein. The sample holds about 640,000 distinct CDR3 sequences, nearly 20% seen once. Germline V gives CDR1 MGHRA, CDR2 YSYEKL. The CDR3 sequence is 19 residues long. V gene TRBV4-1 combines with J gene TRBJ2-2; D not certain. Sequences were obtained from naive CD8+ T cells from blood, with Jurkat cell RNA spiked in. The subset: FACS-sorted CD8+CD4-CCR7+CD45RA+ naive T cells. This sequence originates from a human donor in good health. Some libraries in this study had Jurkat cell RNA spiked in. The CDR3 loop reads CANSQEILTGRFNTGELFF. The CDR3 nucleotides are TGCGCCAACAGCCAAGAAATCCTGACCGGCAGGTTTAACACCGGGGAGCTGTTTTTT.